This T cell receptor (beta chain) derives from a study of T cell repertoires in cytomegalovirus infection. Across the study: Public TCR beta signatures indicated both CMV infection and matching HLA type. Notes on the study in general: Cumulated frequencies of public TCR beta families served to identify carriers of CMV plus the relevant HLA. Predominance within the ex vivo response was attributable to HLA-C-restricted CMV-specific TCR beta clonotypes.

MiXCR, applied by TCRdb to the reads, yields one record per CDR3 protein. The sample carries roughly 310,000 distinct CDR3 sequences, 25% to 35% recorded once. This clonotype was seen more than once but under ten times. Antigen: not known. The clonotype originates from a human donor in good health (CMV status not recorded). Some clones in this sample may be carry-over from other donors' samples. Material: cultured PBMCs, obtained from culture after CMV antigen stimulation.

The CDR3 DNA follows: TGCAGTGCTAGGGGGGATTCTACGGCTTTCTTT. Encoded protein: CSARGDSTAFF. V usage is TRBV20-1 and J usage is TRBJ1-1, with D possibly matching TRBD1 (5 bases). The germline V gene encodes CDR1 DFQATT and CDR2 SNEGSKA (reference sequence). The CDR3 has 11 residues. V lost 3 bases and J lost 11, with 13 bases in between.